The T cell receptor beta chain described here comes from a study of blood T cell repertoires in COVID-19. The wider study: From T cells, B-cell-depleted T cells, or PBMCs came the material, which was cDNA or gDNA.

Original handling: Reference gene primer amplification in the assay estimated nucleated cell counts. Data came from immunoSEQ multiplex PCR; TCRdb stores just in-frame clones and leaves some out. V, J and clone size are taken as reported in that table, and D and trimming were inferred from the DNA itself. The sample records about 290,000 clones, around 85% being singletons. Looked up from germline, CDR1 is SGHNT and CDR2 is YYREEE (reference sequence). This CDR3 contains 15 residues. J lost 6 bases, V lost 0 bases, and 7 bases had no gene match. The material sequenced was peripheral blood. V and J are TRBV5-4 and TRBJ1-2; 8 positions agree with TRBD1. The sequence was collected from a woman aged 45-60 years with active or convalescent COVID-19. The CDR3 sequence: CASSLVIGTGDGYTF. CDR3 nucleotides: TGTGCCAGCAGCTTGGTAATCGGGACAGGAGATGGCTACACCTTC.